This T cell receptor beta chain was profiled in a study of CD8+ T cells in alopecia areata. Treatment specified: oral pan-JAK inhibitor, 5-10 mg twice daily. CDR1 is SGHRS, CDR2 YFSETQ, per germline. This CDR3 contains 13 residues. The V segment lost 2 bases and the J segment 14 bases; nucleotides outside the gene matches: 9. RNA was extracted and reverse transcribed into cDNA as the sequencing template. Method: immunoSEQ multiplex PCR; TCRdb's copy keeps in-frame clones and lacks some. The table lists approximately 300,000 clones, 55% to 70% of them singletons. Sequences were derived from CD4+ T cells sorted from blood, sampled at week 24, from a patient treated with tofacitinib. This clonotype originated in a human donor with alopecia areata. This sequence joins TRBV5-1 and TRBJ1-4, with 7 bases that match TRBD1. CDR3 coding DNA: TGCGCCAGCAGCTTCTCCGGGACAGAGGGGCTGTTTTTT. It specifies CASSFSGTEGLFF.